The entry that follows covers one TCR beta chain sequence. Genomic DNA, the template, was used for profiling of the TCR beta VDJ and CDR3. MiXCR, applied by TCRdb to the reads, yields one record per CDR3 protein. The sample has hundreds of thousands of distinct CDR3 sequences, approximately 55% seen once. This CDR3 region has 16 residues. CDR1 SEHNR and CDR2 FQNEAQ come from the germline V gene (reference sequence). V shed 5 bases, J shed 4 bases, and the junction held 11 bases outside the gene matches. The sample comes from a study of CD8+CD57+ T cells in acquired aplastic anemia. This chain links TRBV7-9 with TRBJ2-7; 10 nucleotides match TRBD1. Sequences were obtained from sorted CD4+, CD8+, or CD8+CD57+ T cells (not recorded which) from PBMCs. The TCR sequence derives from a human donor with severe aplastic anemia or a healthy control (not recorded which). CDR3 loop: CASSPPRDRGVYEQYF. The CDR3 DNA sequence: TGTGCCAGCAGCCCCCCCCGGGACAGGGGCGTGTACGAGCAGTACTTC. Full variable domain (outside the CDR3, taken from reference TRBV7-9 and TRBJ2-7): DTGVSQNPRHKITKRGQNVTFRCDPISEHNRLYWYRQTLGQGPEFLTYFQNEAQLEKSRLLSDRFSAERPKGSFSTLEIQRTEQGDSAMYLCASSPPRDRGVYEQYFGPGTRLTVT.